This T cell receptor (beta chain) was found in a study of blood T cell repertoires in COVID-19. Only in-frame clones appear in the TCRdb table, and some are missing; sequencing was by immunoSEQ multiplex PCR. This table has 200,000 to 300,000 clones, roughly 82% appearing once. The CDR3 totals 14 residues. Germline values: CDR1 SGHRS, CDR2 YFSETQ. Trimming cost V 5 bases and J 2 bases, with 11 bases left between them. The chain uses TRBV5-1 and TRBJ2-1; D ambiguous. What was sequenced was peripheral blood. The TCR originated in a woman aged 70-85 years with acute or convalescent COVID-19. The CDR3 loop is CASSTASPYNEQFF. The CDR3 DNA sequence: TGCGCCAGCAGTACAGCCTCTCCCTACAATGAGCAGTTCTTC.